This TCR beta chain emerged from a study of blood T cell repertoires in COVID-19. Background on the study: Both acute and convalescent COVID-19 samples were obtained from the United States, Italy and Spain. The analysed material was cDNA or gDNA that came from T cells, B-cell-depleted T cells, or PBMCs.

CDR1 is SGHAT and CDR2 is FQNNGV in the germline V gene. The length of the CDR3 is 18 residues. The V segment lost 4 bases and the J segment 9 bases; nucleotides outside the gene matches: 17. Followed longitudinally, the Seattle patients had been enrolled during active infection. Per the original methods: Amplified reference gene primers provided the basis for estimating nucleated cell counts. The assay was immunoSEQ multiplex PCR, and TCRdb's table has in-frame clones only and misses some. V and J calls and clone size come straight from that table; D and trimming were deduced from the DNA. The repertoire consists of over 150,000 clones, with roughly 90% occurring once and the leading ten covering approximately 5%.

This sequence was found in a man aged 18 to 30 with COVID-19, enrolled during active disease. The chain is built from TRBV11-2 and TRBJ2-1, with 11 bases identical to TRBD2. The sequenced sample consisted of peripheral blood. The CDR3, as DNA: TGTGCCAGCAGCTCCATTTACAAGACTAGCGGGAAGCGGGGTGAGCAGTTCTTC. Encoded protein: CASSSIYKTSGKRGEQFF.